The clone carrying this TCR beta chain was recorded a few times. Its specificity is unknown. After removal of 5 bases from V and 0 bases from J, the junction contained 4 bases not matched to a gene. The CDR3 loop spans 15 amino acids. Germline assignment: CDR1 MNHNY and CDR2 SVGAGI (reference sequence). The data are from a study of beta chain features in type 1 diabetes. Across the study: What patients shared with healthy donors was a similar profile of age, gender and cell yields. Findings and limits, study-wide: Moderately but significantly shorter TCRB CDR3s were found in Type 1 diabetes patients in all four CD4+ subsets. Naive, central memory and Treg TCRB repertoires appeared more alike in patients than in healthy donors. VDJ junctions in type 1 diabetes patients carried more deletions and fewer insertions.

The investigators reverse transcribed all of the isolated RNA, so they sequenced expressed TCRB transcripts. Sequencing of naive, central memory and regulatory T cell samples gave an average of roughly 3.4 million reads. TCRdb's table, derived via immunoSEQ multiplex PCR, lists solely in-frame clones and lacks some. In the table there are some 250,000 clones, approximately 10% of which are singletons. This TCR derives from a man aged 25 to 45 with type 1 diabetes. The sequencing input was naive CD4+ T cells from blood. The genes are TRBV6-6 and TRBJ1-1; 9 nucleotides align to TRBD1. This CDR3 reads CASSPGQGMNTEAFF. The CDR3 coding sequence is TGTGCCAGCAGTCCAGGACAGGGGATGAACACTGAAGCTTTCTTT.